The T cell receptor (beta chain) described here comes from a study of T cell repertoires in breast cancer. The overall study: Healthy donors' blood served as controls for breast cancer tumor, lymph node and blood samples.

As regards this clonotype: Its antigen is undetermined. A read error is likely, as this CDR3 ends without the conserved phenylalanine or tryptophan. The DNA is left out, because the CDR3 cannot be placed on it with certainty; the CDR3 is given as TCRdb lists it.

Unpaired genes were suppressed by blocking oligonucleotides during a second nested PCR. TCRdb called the emulsion pairing reads again in MiXCR, with one record for every CDR3 protein. Of 130 to 150 distinct CDR3 sequences in the sample, roughly 36% were seen once. Whole-study findings and limits: TRBV7 predominance in shared TCRs may reflect tumor recognition or mispriming. Clone recovery by emulsion RT-PCR was skewed, so it was considered qualitative.

The CDR3 has 14 amino acids, counting both end residues. Germline CDR1 and CDR2: SGHVS and FNYEAQ. The expanded emulsion RT-PCR method captured paired alpha and beta chains from CD8+ T cells. Positively selected CD8+ T cells rested overnight with approximately 10 IU/mL IL-2 before emulsion RT-PCR. Input material: CD8+ T cells. This chain uses TRBV7-6 with TRBJ2-7; the table's D call of TRBD2 was not tested on the DNA. This sequence originates from a pool of human donors with breast cancer or a healthy control (not recorded which). The CDR3 reads CASSLPGLPGEHYS.